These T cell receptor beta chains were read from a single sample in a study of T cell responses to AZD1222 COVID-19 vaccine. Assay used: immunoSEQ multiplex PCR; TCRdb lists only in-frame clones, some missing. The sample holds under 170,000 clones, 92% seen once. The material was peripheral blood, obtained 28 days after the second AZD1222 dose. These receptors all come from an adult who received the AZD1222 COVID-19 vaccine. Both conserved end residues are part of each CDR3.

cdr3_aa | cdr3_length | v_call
CASLKGARNYGYTF | 14 | TRBV28
CASREGAGGESGNTIYF | 17 | TRBV9
CASIRTGQETQYF | 13 | TRBV12-3/TRBV12-4
CASSIEGIDNSPLHF | 15 | TRBV19
CATSDWGTGQSNEQFF | 16 | TRBV24-1
CASSLSGGRDLWEQYF | 16 | TRBV5-1
CASSEVSSGRYREQYF | 16 | TRBV10-1
CATSRATPGKGNEQFF | 16 | TRBV15
CSVGVRTVSYEQYF | 14 | TRBV29-1
CASSLAHQAPSGNTIYF | 17 | TRBV11-1
CASSLQSDTEAFF | 13 | TRBV5-1
CASSPRQPHSPLHF | 14 | TRBV7-9
CASSQDIGGVETQYF | 15 | TRBV4-1
CASSFGANTEAFF | 13 | TRBV11-3
CASRSAGGDYNEQFF | 15 | TRBV27
CASSTGTSGSYNEQFF | 16 | TRBV10-1
CASSSTGSTGELFF | 14 | TRBV7-8
CASSPGALNYGYTF | 14 | TRBV19
CASSGTDSYEQYF | 13 | TRBV11-2
CASRPRQGLYEKLFF | 15 | TRBV19
CASRRQTREQYF | 12 | TRBV27
CASSPDNKQSSYNEQFF | 17 | TRBV5-1
CASSFSADFQEEQYF | 15 | TRBV7-9
CATSGAGSDAGELFF | 15 | TRBV24-1
CASSIPLLAGGRYNEQFF | 18 | TRBV27
CAIWRGGSTDTQYF | 14 | TRBV10-3
CASSWRQGQETQYF | 14 | TRBV5-6
CASSTFQVNTEAFF | 14 | TRBV6-5
CASIRRTEAFF | 11 | TRBV19
CASSGTSGSYNEQFF | 15 | TRBV10-1
CASSLGNTIYF | 11 | TRBV7-2
CASSDGTPDYYEQYF | 15 | TRBV6-2/TRBV6-3
CASSNYDQGTQPQHF | 15 | TRBV5-4
CASSSQGVRPQHF | 13 | TRBV12-3/TRBV12-4
CASSISSGRYEQYF | 14 | TRBV19
CASRTGGGGYTF | 12 | TRBV12-3/TRBV12-4
CASSVKGFKAFF | 12 | TRBV6-4
CASSEAGTGGTEQYF | 15 | TRBV2
CASTLEGAEQFF | 12 | TRBV12-3/TRBV12-4
CASRVQGANTEAFF | 14 | TRBV19
CASSVSGSSYEQYF | 14 | TRBV4-3
CASSRLLTGDYGYTF | 15 | TRBV18
CASSQVRLVGYNEQFF | 16 | TRBV3-1/TRBV3-2
CAWRVQGFTEAFF | 13 | TRBV30
CASSVHSLVYNEQFF | 15 | TRBV9
CASSGTNSAVGNEQFF | 16 | TRBV25-1
CASGLGPGRTEAFF | 14 | TRBV12-5
CASSLEQGYGYTF | 13 | TRBV5-4
CASLGLAGGPNTQYF | 15 | TRBV27
CASSVPQGLAGNFDEQFF | 18 | TRBV9
CASSYYLKVHGELFF | 15 | TRBV6-6
CATNNYGYTF | 10 | TRBV19